This entry concerns a single T cell receptor (beta chain). Its antigen remains unidentified. No base quality information exists; no much larger clone differs at one position. The sample comes from a study of shared clonotypes between healthy human individuals (dated by TCRdb to the early 2020s). Turning to the overall study: Three men and a couple of women, aged 18 to 49 years, made up the cohort. For each donor, CD4 naive and CD4 memory were each given three plates, CD8 naive was given two plates, and CD8 memory was given one plate. To estimate repertoire size and how much clonotypes are shared between individuals, the study performed deep sequencing of blood TCR repertoires from roughly five healthy adults. To increase sequencing depth and limit assay-specific biases, different laboratories used diverse techniques to prepare libraries and sequence TCR repertoires. Per donor, leukapheresis produced somewhere between about 0.9 and 9 billion PBMCs. Study-level results and caveats: The small number of donors limited the genetic and exposure-history diversity represented. Sampling was limited to blood, and TCR repertoires in tissue likely differ from TCR repertoires in blood. Incomplete sequencing was indicated by rarefaction of sorted-subset datasets, despite the large sequencing depth. Compared with non-shared clonotypes, clonotypes shared by all four sorted-subset donors had higher generation probabilities. Across four donors, approximately 4.9% of naive CD4, approximately 3.6% of naive CD8, approximately 2.5% of memory CD4, and 0.4% of memory CD8 clonotypes were shared. Larger estimated clonotype richness was generally found for naive subsets than for memory subsets. Pairwise subsampling led to the expectation that sequencing depth would affect the degree of clonotype sharing among donors.

CD8 naive samples were obtained by positive selection for CCR7 among CD45RO-negative cells, yielding a CD45RA+CCR7+ population from which TemRA cells were excluded. The donors were healthy, HIV-negative adults who had no recently reported acute infections or vaccinations. Every donor was a Caucasian adult residing in Nashville, Tennessee, USA. After blood collection by leukapheresis, PBMCs were isolated using Ficoll-Histopaque density gradient centrifugation and then cryopreserved in the vapor phase of liquid nitrogen. Analytical flow cytometry was used to check the purity and quantity of each magnetically sorted T cell population. Each sorted fraction had its genomic DNA isolated and then quantified by UV absorbance on a Nanodrop 2000c. Using the deep immunoSEQ assay, multiplex PCR amplified TCR CDR3 regions from genomic DNA. Genomic DNA extracted from each cell subset was distributed evenly over all wells of several immunoSEQ 96-well plates, and each plate served as one replicate. Each replicate PCR for sorted subsets received around 0.2 ug genomic DNA, equal to about 30,000 T cell genomes. The purified libraries were quantified using a Qubit 3.0 fluorometer, sized with a Bioanalyzer 2100, and then quantified again using the KAPA Library Quantification kit. Every immunoSEQ 96-well plate was sequenced on a separate single-read 150-cycle Illumina NextSeq 550 flow cell. In the source study's methods: Because the immunoSEQ output included only junctional sequences and no quality scores, the filtering could not be the same as the filtering used for full-length reads. Sequences were annotated with PyIR, a Python wrapper for IgBLAST v1.9, and V/J genes and CDR3 were assigned using IMGT germline references. Reads were removed for weak V/J assignments (E-value above 1e-6), missing CDR3, stop codons, out-of-frame junctions, or ambiguous translated residues. V3J clonotypes were defined by identical inferred V gene, J gene, and CDR3 amino acid sequence. The percentage overlap between two repertoires was calculated by dividing the number of shared unique clonotypes by the size of the smaller repertoire. Richness of each repertoire was evaluated using RTK rarefaction, the Chao1 estimator, and Recon v2.1 estimates of unobserved clonotypes. OLGA was used to compute generation probabilities for all TCRbeta clonotypes that the gDNA method yielded from a few donors. TCRdb provides this immuneACCESS table in a form limited to in-frame rearrangements. Some clones are lacking; in checked studies, under half of them reflect an unresolved V gene, and why the rest are absent is not known. Clone size and V and J calls were adopted from that table, with D and trimming inferred from the DNA. The sample includes around 1.9 million clones, with 85% to 95% observed a single time. Jointly, the top ten make up 1.5% to 2% of the sample.

From the cysteine up to the phenylalanine, the CDR3 has a length of 14 residues. Of all the DNA, just the CDR3 is kept, 42 bases in frame from base 1. Between the V and J ends, shortened by 2 bases and 5 bases respectively, the junction contains 10 bases. Per the germline V gene, MDHEN is the CDR1 and SYDVKM is the CDR2. Material: naive CD8+ T cells from PBMCs. This sample's cell subset or site label indicates: CD45RA+CCR7+. This TCR was sampled from a man younger than 30 in good health. Some clones in this sample may be carry-over from other donors' samples. The chain is assembled from TRBV28 and TRBJ1-5; tentative D gene TRBD1, with 5 bases matching. The sequence in DNA is TGTGCCAGCAGTTTACGAAGGGGTTATCAGCCCCAGCATTTT. This gives the protein CASSLRRGYQPQHF.